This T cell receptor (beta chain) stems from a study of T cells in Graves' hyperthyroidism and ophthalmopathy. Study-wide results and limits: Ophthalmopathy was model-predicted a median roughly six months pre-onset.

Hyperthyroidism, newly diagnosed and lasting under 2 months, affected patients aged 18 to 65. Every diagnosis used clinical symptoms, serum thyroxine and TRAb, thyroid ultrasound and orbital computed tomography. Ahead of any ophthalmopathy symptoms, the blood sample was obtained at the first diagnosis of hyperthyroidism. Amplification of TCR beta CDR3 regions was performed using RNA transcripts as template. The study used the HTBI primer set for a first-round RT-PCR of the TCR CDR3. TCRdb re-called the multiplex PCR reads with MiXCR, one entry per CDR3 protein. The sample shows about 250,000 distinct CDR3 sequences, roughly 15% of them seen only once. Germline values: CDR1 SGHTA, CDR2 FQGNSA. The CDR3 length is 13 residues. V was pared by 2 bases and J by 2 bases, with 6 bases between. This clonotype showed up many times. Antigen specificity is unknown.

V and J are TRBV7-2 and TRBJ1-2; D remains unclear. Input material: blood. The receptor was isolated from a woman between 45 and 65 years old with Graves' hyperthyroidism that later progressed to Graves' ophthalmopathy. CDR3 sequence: CASSLTRNYGYTF. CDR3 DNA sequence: TGTGCCAGCAGCTTAACCAGGAACTATGGCTACACCTTC.